The rows below give T cell receptor beta chains drawn from one sample of a study of neoadjuvant anti-PD-1 for oral cavity cancer. The data were produced by immunoSEQ multiplex PCR, yet TCRdb's version contains in-frame clones alone and is incomplete. Found here are roughly 6,600 clones, 45% of them singletons; the top ten hold roughly 25%. The input for sequencing was tumor tissue, taken before nivolumab (anti-PD-1) treatment. These receptors were taken from a person between 35 and 79 years old with oral cavity squamous cell carcinoma. CDR3s include the opening cysteine and the closing phenylalanine or tryptophan. The order of the fields is D gene, V gene, clone size, J gene, CDR3 DNA, CDR3 protein. The D gene is left open where the match is weak. Size is stated for part of the rows, as once, few or many counts, or as a class when the clone is expanded.

TRBD1,TRBV30,NA,TRBJ1-2,TGTGCCTGGCGAGGACAGGTTTACTATGGCTACACCTTC,CAWRGQVYYGYTF
NA,TRBV7-9,NA,TRBJ2-2,TGTGCCAGCAGCTTGACTTGGACAGCCACGAACACCGGGGAGCTGTTTTTT,CASSLTWTATNTGELFF
TRBD2,TRBV19,NA,TRBJ2-2,TGTGCCAGTATGGGGCGGGGGGTTAACACCGGGGAGCTGTTTTTT,CASMGRGVNTGELFF
NA,TRBV28,few,TRBJ2-7,TGTGCCAGCAGGGGACACACCTACGAGCAGTACTTC,CASRGHTYEQYF
NA,TRBV11-2,NA,TRBJ1-1,TGTGCCAGCAGCTTATACGAGCGGGGCACTGAAGCTTTCTTT,CASSLYERGTEAFF
NA,TRBV5-8,NA,TRBJ2-2,TGTGCCAGCAGCCAAGAGGAGGGGACCGGGGAGCTGTTTTTT,CASSQEEGTGELFF
NA,TRBV4-3,NA,TRBJ2-7,TGCGCCAGCAGCCAAGAAGCTCGAGGGACAATCCCCTACGAGCAGTACTTC,CASSQEARGTIPYEQYF
TRBD1,TRBV2,medium-sized,TRBJ1-5,TGTGCCAGCAGTGAAGGACAGGGGCGGTCGCCCCAGCATTTT,CASSEGQGRSPQHF
NA,TRBV15,NA,TRBJ2-7,TGTGCCACCAGCAAAGAGGACGGACCGACCTACGAGCAGTACTTC,CATSKEDGPTYEQYF
TRBD1,TRBV7-6,few,TRBJ1-2,TGTGCCAGCAGCCCATCCCCCCACCCTAGTACCCCCCAGGGGGGGGAGGGCTACACCTTC,CASSPSPHPSTPQGGEGYTF
NA,TRBV23-1,NA,TRBJ2-2,TGCGCCAGCAGTCTCCCCTCCGGGGAGTCGGACACCGGGGAGCTGTTTTTT,CASSLPSGESDTGELFF
NA,TRBV9,few,TRBJ1-2,TGTGCCAGCAGCGTAGTTTACACCGGGGGCTACACCTTC,CASSVVYTGGYTF
NA,TRBV5-6,NA,TRBJ2-7,TGTGCCAGCAGCTTGGGGCAGCTGGGGACCTACGAGCAGTACTTC,CASSLGQLGTYEQYF
NA,TRBV9,few,TRBJ1-1,TGTGCCAGCAGTCGTCAGGGTCAGCGGACTGAAGCTTTCTTT,CASSRQGQRTEAFF
NA,TRBV18,few,TRBJ2-5,TGTGCCAGCTCACCAAAGGGCGGAGGTGAGACCCAGTACTTC,CASSPKGGGETQYF
TRBD1,TRBV6-5,once,TRBJ2-1,TGTGCCAGCAGAGGACAGGGCTCCTACAATGAGCAGTTCTTC,CASRGQGSYNEQFF
TRBD1,TRBV2,medium-sized,TRBJ1-1,TGTGCCAGCAACGTCGACAGGGGCACTGAAGCTTTCTTT,CASNVDRGTEAFF
TRBD1,TRBV6-1,NA,TRBJ2-7,TGTGCCAGCAGTGAAGGGACAGGGGGCTCCTACGAGCAGTACTTC,CASSEGTGGSYEQYF
NA,TRBV4-3,once,TRBJ1-1,TGCGCCAGCAGCCCGAGGGGAGCTGCTGAAGCTTTCTTT,CASSPRGAAEAFF
NA,TRBV5-5,NA,TRBJ1-6,TGTGCCAGCAGCTTGGTTGATTCACCCCTCCACTTT,CASSLVDSPLHF
NA,TRBV5-1,NA,TRBJ2-7,TGCGCCAGCAGCAGAACGGACAGCGCGGCGGGCGAGCAGTACTTC,CASSRTDSAAGEQYF
TRBD2,TRBV9,medium-sized,TRBJ2-5,TGTGCCAGCAGCGTAGGGATCAGCGGGGGCCAAGAGACCCAGTACTTC,CASSVGISGGQETQYF